This T cell receptor beta chain was obtained from a study of Ad26.COV2.S vaccination and SARS-CoV-2 variants. The wider study: COV1001, an Ad26.COV2.S trial, supplied this vaccine-arm donor. The authors gave Ad26.COV2.S intramuscularly, either once or twice 56 days apart.

The sample's treatment: around 19 received Ad26.COV2.S at low or high dose, single or two shots; 5 received placebo; per-sample allocation not given. Material that was analyzed had been drawn on day 63 after the first vaccine or placebo injection. Whole-study results and caveats: Reportedly, spike-specific CD8+ and CD4+ T cell responses achieved substantial breadth once vaccination had taken place. Vaccine and placebo recipients had similar non-spike TCR breadth.

With 0 bases removed from V and 4 bases from J, the gap between germline ends came to 8 bases. This CDR3 has 13 residues. Germline values: CDR1 SGHNT, CDR2 YYREEE (reference sequence). Details on this clone: Its antigen is as yet unknown.

Here immunoSEQ multiplex PCR was the method, and the copy in TCRdb shows in-frame clones only, minus some. This table has a few hundred thousand clones, around 89% appearing once. Here the sequenced sample was peripheral blood, taken in a trial of Ad26.COV2.S vaccine versus placebo. This TCR was recovered from a person aged 18-65 years who received the Ad26.COV2.S COVID-19 vaccine or a placebo. The chain combines TRBV5-4 with TRBJ2-7; D is unresolved. The CDR3 DNA sequence: TGTGCCAGCAGCTTGGGAACAGAATACGAGCAGTACTTC. Its translation: CASSLGTEYEQYF. The whole variable domain, remainder taken from reference TRBV5-4 and TRBJ2-7, is ETGVTQSPTHLIKTRGQQVTLRCSSQSGHNTVSWYQQALGQGPQFIFQYYREEENGRGNFPPRFSGLQFPNYSSELNVNALELDDSALYLCASSLGTEYEQYFGPGTRLTVT.